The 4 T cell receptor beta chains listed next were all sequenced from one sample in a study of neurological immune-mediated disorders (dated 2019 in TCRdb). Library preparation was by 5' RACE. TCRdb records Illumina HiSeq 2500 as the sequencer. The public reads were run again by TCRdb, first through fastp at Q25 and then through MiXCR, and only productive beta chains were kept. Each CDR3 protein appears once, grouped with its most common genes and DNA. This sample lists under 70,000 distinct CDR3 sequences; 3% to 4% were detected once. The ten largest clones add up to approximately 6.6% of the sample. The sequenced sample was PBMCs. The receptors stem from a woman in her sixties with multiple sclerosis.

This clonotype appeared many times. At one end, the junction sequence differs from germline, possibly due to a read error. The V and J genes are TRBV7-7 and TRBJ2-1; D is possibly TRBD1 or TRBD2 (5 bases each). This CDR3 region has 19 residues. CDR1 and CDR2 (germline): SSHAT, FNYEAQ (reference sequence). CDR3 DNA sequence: TGTGCTAGCAGCTTAGCGTTTTGGCAGGAACGAGAGGGGTACAATGAGCAGTTCTTC. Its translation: CASSLAFWQEREGYNEQFF.

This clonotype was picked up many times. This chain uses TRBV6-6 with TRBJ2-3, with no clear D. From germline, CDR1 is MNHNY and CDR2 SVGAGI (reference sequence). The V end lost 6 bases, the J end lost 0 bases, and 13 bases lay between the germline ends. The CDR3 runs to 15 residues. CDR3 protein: CASRQYRSSTDTQYF. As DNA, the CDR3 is TGTGCCAGCAGACAGTATCGGTCTAGCACAGATACGCAGTATTTT.

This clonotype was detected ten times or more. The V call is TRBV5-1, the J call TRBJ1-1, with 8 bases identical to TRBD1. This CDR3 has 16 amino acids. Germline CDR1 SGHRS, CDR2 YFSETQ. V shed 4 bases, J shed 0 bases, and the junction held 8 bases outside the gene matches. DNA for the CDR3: TGCGCCAGCAGCCGCGGGACAGGACGGATGAACACTGAAGCTTTCTTT. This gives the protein CASSRGTGRMNTEAFF. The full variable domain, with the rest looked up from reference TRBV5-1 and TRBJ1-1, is KAGVTQTPRYLIKTRGQQVTLSCSPISGHRSVSWYQQTPGQGLQFLFEYFSETQRNKGNFPGRFSGRQFSNSRSEMNVSTLELGDSALYLCASSRGTGRMNTEAFFGQGTRLTVV.

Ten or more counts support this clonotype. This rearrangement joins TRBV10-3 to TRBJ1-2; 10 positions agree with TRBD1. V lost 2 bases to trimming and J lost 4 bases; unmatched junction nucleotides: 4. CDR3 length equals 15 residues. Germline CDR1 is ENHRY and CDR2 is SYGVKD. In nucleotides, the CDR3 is TGTGCCATCAGTGAGGGGGACAGGGGCTTCTATGGCTACACCTTC. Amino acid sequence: CAISEGDRGFYGYTF.